Following are 30 T cell receptor beta chains from one sample sequenced in a study of T cells in Graves' hyperthyroidism and ophthalmopathy. The source material, RNA transcripts, was used to amplify TCR beta CDR3 regions. HTBI primers were used for first-round RT-PCR of the TCR CDR3. Via MiXCR, TCRdb re-called the multiplex PCR reads, giving one row per CDR3 protein. The sample records about 840,000 distinct CDR3 sequences, approximately 40% being singletons. Material for sequencing was blood. Receptor source: a man in his late teens or twenties with Graves' hyperthyroidism.

This clonotype was observed many times. This chain uses TRBV2 with TRBJ1-6; TRBD1 matches at 7 bases. This CDR3 has 15 residues. In germline, CDR1 is SNHLY, CDR2 FYNNEI. Losses at the gene ends were 6 bases for V and 10 bases for J; bases not matched to a gene: 12. CDR3 bases: TGTGCCAGCAGCGCCGCCCAGGGGGTTCAATCACCCCTCCACTTT. Residues: CASSAAQGVQSPLHF.

The chain links TRBV4-1 to TRBJ1-5, with TRBD1 matching 11 bases. This CDR3 has 16 amino acids. Unmatched junction bases numbered 4, after V lost 2 bases and J lost 4 bases. Germline values: CDR1 MGHRA, CDR2 YSYEKL. The CDR3 is CASSQPDRGLNQPQHF. DNA of the CDR3: TGCGCCAGCAGCCAACCGGACAGGGGGCTTAATCAGCCCCAGCATTTT.

The CDR3 loop is CASRPAGEIFMNTEAFF. For the CDR3, the DNA is TGTGCCAGCAGACCTGCGGGGGAAATTTTCATGAACACTGAAGCTTTCTTT. The chain joins TRBV12-3 or TRBV12-4 to TRBJ1-1; D perhaps matches TRBD1 (5 bases). This CDR3 is 17 amino acids long. Trimming cost V 6 bases and J 0 bases, with 20 bases left between them.

The genes are TRBV6-5 and TRBJ2-3; 13 nucleotides line up with TRBD2. Germline assignment: CDR1 MNHEY and CDR2 SVGAGI. This CDR3 region has 15 residues. The V and J ends lost 5 bases and 1 base, in that order; junction bases with no gene match: 0. CDR3 bases: TGTGCCAGCAGTGGACTAGCGGGAGGCACAGATACGCAGTATTTT. Its translation: CASSGLAGGTDTQYF.

The V and J genes are TRBV4-2 and TRBJ1-5, with D uncertain. The CDR3 extends over 14 amino acids. Looked up from germline, CDR1 is LGHNA and CDR2 is YNFKEQ. V gave up 0 bases and J gave up 4 bases, with 7 bases separating them. The DNA of the CDR3 is TGTGCCAGCAGCCAAGAACGAGGGAATCAGCCCCAGCATTTT. Translation gives CASSQERGNQPQHF.

This clonotype was detected ten times or more. The CDR3 region has the DNA TGTGCCAGCAGCTTAGTCGACAGCGATATTTCACCCCTCCACTTT. Protein product: CASSLVDSDISPLHF. The chain links TRBV7-2 to TRBJ1-6, with D tentatively TRBD1 (5 bases). V lost 1 base to trimming and J lost 9 bases, with 13 bases between them. This CDR3 spans 15 amino acids. Germline CDR1 reads SGHTA; CDR2 reads FQGNSA.

The rearrangement uses TRBV20-1 and TRBJ1-2, with 7 bases identical to TRBD1. The CDR3 consists of 13 residues. V lost 8 bases and J lost 2; bases outside the gene matches: 8. Germline values: CDR1 DFQATT, CDR2 SNEGSKA (reference sequence). In DNA, the CDR3 is TGCAGTTCTCAGGACAGGAAAAACTATGGCTACACCTTC. Protein: CSSQDRKNYGYTF.

The chain employs TRBV7-9 and TRBJ1-5, with 12 bases matching TRBD1. The germline V gene has CDR1 SEHNR and CDR2 FQNEAQ (reference sequence). V gave up 1 base and J gave up 4 bases; unmatched junction bases: 2. This CDR3 comprises 16 residues. CDR3 amino acids: CASSLGGQGANQPQHF. CDR3 coding DNA: TGTGCCAGCAGCTTAGGGGGACAGGGGGCGAATCAGCCCCAGCATTTT. The full variable domain, with the rest looked up from reference TRBV7-9 and TRBJ1-5, is DTGVSQNPRHKITKRGQNVTFRCDPISEHNRLYWYRQTLGQGPEFLTYFQNEAQLEKSRLLSDRFSAERPKGSFSTLEIQRTEQGDSAMYLCASSLGGQGANQPQHFGDGTRLSIL.

This clonotype has at least ten counts. V is TRBV29-1 and J is TRBJ1-4; 7 bases are shared with TRBD1. Germline trimming cut 3 bases from V and 5 bases from J; bases unmatched to any gene: 3. The CDR3 consists of 13 residues. Looked up from germline, CDR1 is SQVTM and CDR2 is ANQGSEA. This chain's CDR3 is CSVEDRKNEKLFF. DNA of the CDR3: TGCAGCGTTGAGGACAGGAAAAATGAAAAACTGTTTTTT. Drawing the rest from reference TRBV29-1 and TRBJ1-4, the complete variable domain is SAVISQKPSRDICQRGTSLTIQCQVDSQVTMMFWYRQQPGQSLTLIATANQGSEATYESGFVIDKFPISRPNLTFSTLTVSNMSPEDSSIYLCSVEDRKNEKLFFGSGTQLSVL.

This clonotype was counted ten times or more. The rearrangement uses TRBV7-6 and TRBJ1-6; D gene unclear. Germline CDR1 is SGHVS and CDR2 is FNYEAQ. The CDR3 runs 16 residues. The ends were cut back, 0 bases at V and 10 bases at J, with 16 bases in the middle. CDR3 residues: CASSLAPEGKRSPLHF. The CDR3 DNA follows: TGTGCCAGCAGCTTAGCCCCCGAGGGAAAACGCTCACCCCTCCACTTT.

As regards this clonotype: Being one base from a much bigger clone, this may be a read error. The CDR3 protein is CAGSARQGANTIYF. CDR3 bases: TGTGCCGGCAGCGCGCGACAGGGGGCCAACACCATATATTTT. The V and J genes are TRBV7-2 and TRBJ1-3; 10 bases line up with TRBD1. The CDR3 consists of 14 residues. Germline values: CDR1 SGHTA, CDR2 FQGNSA.

Worth noting for this clonotype: A much more abundant neighbour one base away suggests this may be a read error. This chain uses TRBV12-3 or TRBV12-4 with TRBJ1-2; no reliable D call. V was pared by 7 bases and J by 7 bases, with 19 bases between. The CDR3 sequence is 14 residues long. DNA for the CDR3: TGTGCCAGCAACCCACCGGACTGCGGGCCTGGCTACACCTTC. Its protein product is CASNPPDCGPGYTF.

The V gene is TRBV2, the J gene TRBJ2-5, with 12 bases identical to TRBD2. The germline gives CDR1 SNHLY, CDR2 FYNNEI. Unmatched junction bases numbered 5, after V lost 6 bases and J lost 0 bases. CDR3 size: 16 residues. CDR3 DNA: TGTGCCAGCAGCCTACGACTAGCGGGGGACCAAGAGACCCAGTACTTC. Amino acid sequence: CASSLRLAGDQETQYF.

Worth noting for this clonotype: No conserved phenylalanine or tryptophan is present at the end of the CDR3, so a read error is the likely explanation. The DNA is left out, because the CDR3 cannot be placed on it with certainty; the CDR3 is given as TCRdb lists it. The chain couples TRBV20-1 to TRBJ1-1. Germline CDR1 reads DFQATT; CDR2 reads SNEGSKA (reference sequence). From its first to its last residue, the CDR3 has 8 amino acids. CDR3 loop: CSAGSGTS.

This clonotype showed up just a few times. V gene TRBV9 combines with J gene TRBJ1-3; D perhaps matches TRBD1 (5 bases). Per the germline V gene, CDR1 is SGDLS and CDR2 is YYNGEE. The V end was cut by 3 bases, the J end by 3 bases, with 13 bases between. The CDR3 consists of 15 residues. Written as DNA, the CDR3 is TGTGCCAGCAGCGGGGGCTGGAACTATGGAAACACCATATATTTT. Its protein product is CASSGGWNYGNTIYF.

The chain joins TRBV29-1 to TRBJ2-7, with a weak D call TRBD1 (6 bases). Germline CDR1 and CDR2: SQVTM and ANQGSEA. The CDR3 totals 13 residues. Trimming cost V 3 bases and J 2 bases, with 11 bases left between them. In DNA, the CDR3 is TGCAGCGTTGAGGGGGACACCGCCTACGAGCAGTACTTC. Its protein is CSVEGDTAYEQYF.

There are many counts of this clonotype. This chain uses TRBV7-9 with TRBJ2-7; D may be TRBD2 (5 bases). Trimming removed 4 bases at V and 2 bases at J, with 12 bases between. CDR1 SEHNR and CDR2 FQNEAQ come from the germline V gene (reference sequence). The CDR3 is made up of 14 amino acids. Here the CDR3 reads CASSSSGVTYEQYF. The CDR3 DNA reads as TGTGCCAGCAGCTCCTCCGGGGTGACCTACGAGCAGTACTTC.

This clonotype was detected only a few times. The chain is built from TRBV6-5 and TRBJ2-5, with D unclear. The germline V gene encodes CDR1 MNHEY and CDR2 SVGAGI. Trimming removed 0 bases from V and 3 bases from J, with 11 bases in between. The CDR3 length is 15 residues. The CDR3 here is CASSYSRLDEETQYF. The CDR3 DNA sequence: TGTGCCAGCAGTTACTCGAGGCTAGACGAAGAGACCCAGTACTTC.

Turning to this clonotype: Here the CDR3 omits its conserved ending phenylalanine or tryptophan, so a read error is the likely source. The rearrangement links TRBV20-1 to TRBJ1-1; a weak D match, TRBD1 (5 bases). Looked up from germline, CDR1 is DFQATT and CDR2 is SNEGSKA (reference sequence). V lost 4 bases and J 6 bases, leaving 24 bases between the germline ends. The length of the CDR3 is 16 residues. The CDR3 DNA reads as TGCAGTGCTAATGGGTCCCCCGGGGCCCCACTGGCTGAAGCTTTCCTT. Protein sequence: CSANGSPGAPLAEAFL.

The gene calls are TRBV5-1 and TRBJ1-4; D might be TRBD1 (6 bases). The V end lost 3 bases, the J end lost 4 bases, and 10 bases lay between the germline ends. CDR3 length equals 14 residues. Germline CDR1 SGHRS, CDR2 YFSETQ. CDR3: CASSSGQINEKLFF. The CDR3 nucleotides read TGCGCCAGCAGCTCAGGACAGATTAATGAAAAACTGTTTTTT. The full variable domain, in which reference TRBV5-1 and TRBJ1-4 provide the parts outside the CDR3, is KAGVTQTPRYLIKTRGQQVTLSCSPISGHRSVSWYQQTPGQGLQFLFEYFSETQRNKGNFPGRFSGRQFSNSRSEMNVSTLELGDSALYLCASSSGQINEKLFFGSGTQLSVL.

This clonotype was counted many times. The rearrangement links TRBV24-1 to TRBJ2-7, with D perhaps assigned TRBD1 or TRBD2 (5 bases each). The CDR3 length is 13 residues. The ends were cut back, 4 bases at V and 3 bases at J, with 9 bases in the middle. Germline-derived CDR1 and CDR2 are KGHDR and SFDVKD. The CDR3: CATSDGAGYEQYF. The DNA for the CDR3 is TGTGCCACCAGTGACGGGGCTGGCTACGAGCAGTACTTC.

This clonotype has ten or more counts. V usage is TRBV10-3 and J usage is TRBJ1-5, with D unclear. Trimming left V 0 bases short and J 0 bases short, with 6 bases between. In germline, CDR1 is ENHRY, CDR2 SYGVKD. CDR3 length: 15 residues. Here the CDR3 reads CAISESRNSNQPQHF. The CDR3 DNA reads as TGTGCCATCAGTGAGTCAAGGAATAGCAATCAGCCCCAGCATTTT.

This clonotype was detected ten times or more. V gene TRBV7-6 combines with J gene TRBJ2-7; 7 nucleotides agree with TRBD1. CDR3 length: 14 amino acids. Per germline, CDR1 SGHVS and CDR2 FNYEAQ. Trimming at V came to 5 bases and at J to 1 base, leaving 5 bases not matched to a gene. The CDR3 DNA reads TGTGCCAGCAGCCCTGAGACAGGGTCCTACGAGCAGTACTTC. It encodes CASSPETGSYEQYF.

The sample holds a few counts of this clonotype. This sequence joins TRBV5-1 and TRBJ2-2; 7 bases are shared with TRBD1. The CDR3 runs to 15 residues. V lost 5 bases, J lost 1 base, and 5 bases stayed unmatched. CDR1 and CDR2 (germline): SGHRS, YFSETQ. CDR3 nucleotide sequence: TGCGCCAGCAGTCTAGGGACAGAGAACACCGGGGAGCTGTTTTTT. Amino acids: CASSLGTENTGELFF.

V and J are TRBV7-9 and TRBJ1-5, with unresolved D. Trimming took 5 bases from V and 5 from J, leaving 13 bases between them. CDR3 size: 14 residues. Germline V CDR1 and CDR2: SEHNR, FQNEAQ (reference sequence). The CDR3 region is CASSEEAAHQPQHF. For the CDR3, the DNA is TGTGCCAGCAGCGAAGAGGCGGCCCATCAGCCCCAGCATTTT. The complete variable domain, with remaining parts taken from reference TRBV7-9 and TRBJ1-5, reads DTGVSQNPRHKITKRGQNVTFRCDPISEHNRLYWYRQTLGQGPEFLTYFQNEAQLEKSRLLSDRFSAERPKGSFSTLEIQRTEQGDSAMYLCASSEEAAHQPQHFGDGTRLSIL.

Concerning this clonotype: A much bigger clone sits one base away, suggesting this may be a read error. The chain couples TRBV9 to TRBJ1-4; 10 bases align to TRBD1. Trimming at V came to 3 bases and at J to 6 bases, leaving 5 bases not matched to a gene. Germline lookup yields CDR1 SGDLS and CDR2 YYNGEE. The CDR3 spans 15 residues. The CDR3, as DNA: TGTGCCAGCAGCGCCGCCGGGACAGGGGATGAAAAACTGTTTTTT. It specifies CASSAAGTGDEKLFF. Full variable domain (rest looked up from reference TRBV9 and TRBJ1-4): DSGVTQTPKHLITATGQRVTLRCSPRSGDLSVYWYQQSLDQGLQFLIQYYNGEERAKGNILERFSAQQFPDLHSELNLSSLELGDSALYFCASSAAGTGDEKLFFGSGTQLSVL.

This clonotype was seen only a few times. The chain employs TRBV10-3 and TRBJ1-1, with D tentatively TRBD1 (6 bases). Germline V lookup: CDR1 ENHRY, CDR2 SYGVKD. This CDR3 spans 13 amino acids. V lost 10 bases and J lost 4, with 16 bases in between. This CDR3 reads CASRIQGITEAFF. The CDR3 nucleotides are TGTGCCAGCAGAATCCAGGGGATCACTGAAGCTTTCTTT.

This clonotype appeared many times. This chain joins TRBV10-3 and TRBJ1-5; possibly TRBD1 for D (6 bases). The ends were cut back, 0 bases at V and 5 bases at J, with 11 bases in the middle. The germline V gene encodes CDR1 ENHRY and CDR2 SYGVKD. The CDR3 spans 15 residues. CDR3 DNA sequence: TGTGCCATCAGTGAGTCTAAGGGGGACGATCAGCCCCAGCATTTT. Translation gives CAISESKGDDQPQHF.

This clonotype has a handful of counts. A read error is possible here, since a much larger clone lies one base away. J is TRBJ2-7 and V is TRBV25-1; D not resolved. The V and J ends lost 6 bases and 6 bases respectively, with 9 bases between them. Germline values: CDR1 MGHDK, CDR2 SYGVNS. The CDR3 totals 11 residues. This CDR3 reads CASRSVIEQYF. DNA for the CDR3: TGTGCCAGCAGATCCGTGATCGAGCAGTACTTC.

This clonotype was observed many times. The rearrangement uses TRBV15 and TRBJ2-6, with D unresolved. V was trimmed by 1 base and J by 0 bases, leaving 7 bases between them. This CDR3 is built from 16 residues. Germline loops: CDR1 LNHNV, CDR2 YYDKDF (reference sequence). CDR3 residues: CATSRGKGSGANVLTF. The CDR3 DNA sequence: TGTGCCACCAGCAGAGGAAAGGGCTCTGGGGCCAACGTCCTGACTTTC. Full variable domain (outside the CDR3, taken from reference TRBV15 and TRBJ2-6): DAMVIQNPRYQVTQFGKPVTLSCSQTLNHNVMYWYQQKSSQAPKLLFHYYDKDFNNEADTPDNFQSRRPNTSFCFLDIRSPGLGDTAMYLCATSRGKGSGANVLTFGAGSRLTVL.